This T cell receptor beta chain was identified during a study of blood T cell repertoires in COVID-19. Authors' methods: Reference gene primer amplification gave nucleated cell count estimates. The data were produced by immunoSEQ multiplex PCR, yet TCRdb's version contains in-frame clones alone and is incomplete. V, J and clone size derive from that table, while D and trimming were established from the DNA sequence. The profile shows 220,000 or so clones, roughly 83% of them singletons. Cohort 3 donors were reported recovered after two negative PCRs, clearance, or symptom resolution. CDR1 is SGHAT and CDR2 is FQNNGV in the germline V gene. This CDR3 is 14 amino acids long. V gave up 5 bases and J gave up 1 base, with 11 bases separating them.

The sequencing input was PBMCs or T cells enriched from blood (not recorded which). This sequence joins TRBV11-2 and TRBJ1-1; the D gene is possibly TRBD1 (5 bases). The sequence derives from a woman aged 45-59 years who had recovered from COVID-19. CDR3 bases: TGTGCCAGCAGCCCGGGGGGAGGGAACACTGAAGCTTTCTTT. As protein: CASSPGGGNTEAFF.